Presented here are 4 T cell receptor beta chains from one specimen sequenced in a study of vaccination and CD4 T cells after COVID-19. Treatment specified: approximately 10-day PBMC culture with coronavirus spike peptide pools or control peptides (ViraFEST assay). Sequenced with the Oncomine TCR Beta short-read assay was DNA taken from cultured CD4+ T cells. MiXCR, run by TCRdb on the PCR reads, gives a single entry per CDR3 protein. The data show almost 25,000 distinct CDR3 sequences, with about 60% seen just once and 6.5% to 10% held by the top ten. Their antigens remain unidentified. Sequenced input: CD4+ T cells from blood, cultured in vitro. Receptors originate from a human donor who had recovered from COVID-19.

V usage is TRBV28 and J usage is TRBJ2-3, with TRBD1 as a possible D gene (5 bases). This CDR3 is 15 amino acids long. Deletions cut 3 bases from V and 6 bases from J, with 16 bases between. Germline CDR1 reads MDHEN; CDR2 reads SYDVKM. CDR3 residues: CASSFYGAGEDTQYF. The CDR3, as DNA: TGTGCCAGCAGTTTTTATGGGGCAGGTGAGGATACGCAGTATTTT. The full variable domain, with the rest looked up from reference TRBV28 and TRBJ2-3, is DVKVTQSSRYLVKRTGEKVFLECVQDMDHENMFWYRQDPGLGLRLIYFSYDVKMKEKGDIPEGYSVSREKKERFSLILESASTNQTSMYLCASSFYGAGEDTQYFGPGTRLTVL.

This clonotype appeared a few times. The V call is TRBV28, the J call TRBJ1-6; D is ambiguous. CDR1 is MDHEN and CDR2 is SYDVKM in the germline V gene. The CDR3 length is 15 residues. Trimming removed 8 bases from V and 9 bases from J, with 20 bases in between. CDR3 residues: CASGSLDGSSSPLHF. DNA of the CDR3: TGTGCCAGCGGATCTCTGGACGGGTCGTCTTCACCCCTCCACTTT.

On this clonotype: Germline and junction disagree at one end, which may indicate a read error. The V and J genes are TRBV7-7 and TRBJ2-5; D is perhaps TRBD1 (7 bases). The CDR3 is 16 amino acids. Germline values: CDR1 SSHAT, CDR2 FNYEAQ (reference sequence). The CDR3 DNA is TGTGCTAGCAGCCCAGGGGGGACATCCCCCAGGGAGACCCAGTACTTC. Amino acids: CASSPGGTSPRETQYF.

This chain connects TRBV7-9 to TRBJ2-1; 8 nucleotides line up with TRBD2. CDR1 SEHNR and CDR2 FQNEAQ come from the germline V gene (reference sequence). Trimming at V came to 1 base and at J to 5 bases, leaving 16 bases not matched to a gene. This CDR3 is built from 19 residues. CDR3 in amino acids: CASSLGDRSGTDRNNEQFF. The DNA of the CDR3 is TGTGCCAGCAGCTTAGGGGACCGTAGCGGGACCGATAGGAACAATGAGCAGTTCTTC.